This is a list of T cell receptor beta chains from one sample in a study of early T cells in non-severe SARS-CoV-2 infection. TCRdb used MiXCR to reprocess the 5' RACE reads, holding one entry per CDR3 protein. The table records roughly 40,000 distinct CDR3 sequences, approximately 5.9% of them present only once. The source material was whole blood, sampled at baseline. The receptors were sampled from an adult who was a healthcare worker with PCR-confirmed SARS-CoV-2 infection or an uninfected control (not recorded which). Each CDR3 is given with its conserved first and last residue. D genes are given only for firm matches. The size field is filled for only some rows; it gives once, few, many or a size class.

. | TRBJ1-5 | many | TRBV7-9 | TGTGCCAGCAGCCGGGGGCTCCAGCCCCAGCATTTT | CASSRGLQPQHF
. | TRBJ2-7 | few | TRBV19 | TGTGCCAGTAGTGCCTCTACCGGACCCCTGGGCTACGAGCAGTACTTC | CASSASTGPLGYEQYF
TRBD1 | TRBJ2-1 | many | TRBV9 | TGTGCCAGCAGCGCGGGACAGGGGTCTTTAGAGGAGCAGTTCTTC | CASSAGQGSLEEQFF
. | TRBJ2-7 | few | TRBV10-3 | TGTGCCATCAGTGACCCAGGAGGACCTTCCTACGAGCAGTACTTC | CAISDPGGPSYEQYF
. | TRBJ2-2 | . | TRBV7-3 | TGTGCCAGCAGCTTATTCGGAACAACGAACACCGGGGAGCTGTTTTTT | CASSLFGTTNTGELFF
TRBD1 | TRBJ2-7 | many | TRBV20-1 | TGCAGTGGATCGCGACAGGGGGCTAACGAGCAGTACTTC | CSGSRQGANEQYF
TRBD2 | TRBJ2-5 | few | TRBV20-1 | TGCAGTGCTGGGGGACTAGCGGGGCAAGAGACCCAGTACTTC | CSAGGLAGQETQYF
TRBD2 | TRBJ2-5 | . | TRBV7-9 | TGTGCCAGCAGCCCGCGTGTCCCCGGGGGGGAGACCCAGTACTTC | CASSPRVPGGETQYF
. | TRBJ1-2 | few | TRBV7-7 | TGTGCCAGCAGCCGCCCGACAGTTCACTCCCGAGGGCATGGCTACACCTTC | CASSRPTVHSRGHGYTF
. | TRBJ2-7 | . | TRBV20-1 | TGCAATGCTACAGGTTACAACGAGCAGTACTTC | CNATGYNEQYF
. | TRBJ2-1 | many | TRBV7-2 | TGTGCCAGCAGCTTAGAGGAGGGGTCCAGCTCCTACAATGAGCAGTTCTTC | CASSLEEGSSSYNEQFF
. | TRBJ2-7 | . | TRBV3-1 | TGTGCCAGCAGCCACGCTCGGAGGGGAGGCTCCTACGAGCAGTACTTC | CASSHARRGGSYEQYF
. | TRBJ2-3 | many | TRBV5-1 | TGCGCCAGCAGCGGGGGGCGCGGGACAGATACGCAGTATTTT | CASSGGRGTDTQYF
TRBD1 | TRBJ2-1 | . | TRBV7-2 | TGTGCCAGCAGCCTTATGGGACAGATAGATGAGCAGTTCTTC | CASSLMGQIDEQFF
TRBD1 | TRBJ1-1 | few | TRBV12-3/TRBV12-4 | TGTGCCAGCAGGACAGGGGTAGGAGTGGAGGCTTTCTTT | CASRTGVGVEAFF
TRBD1 | TRBJ2-3 | . | TRBV12-3/TRBV12-4 | TGTGCCAGCACCTCGGACAGGGGCACAGATACGCAGTATTTT | CASTSDRGTDTQYF
TRBD1 | TRBJ1-2 | many | TRBV2 | TGTGCCAGCAGTAACACAGGGGGCGGCTATGGCTACACCTTC | CASSNTGGGYGYTF
TRBD1 | TRBJ2-2 | many | TRBV5-1 | TGCGCCAGCAGCTTGGCCGAGGGACAGGGAGGGACCGGGGAGCTGTTTTTT | CASSLAEGQGGTGELFF
TRBD1 | TRBJ1-6 | many | TRBV6-6 | TGTGCCAGCAGGCCAGACAGGGGTAATTCACCCCTCCACTTT | CASRPDRGNSPLHF
. | TRBJ1-1 | . | TRBV6-5 | TGTGCCAGCAGTTACGCCCCCTGGACACCGAACACTGAAGCTTTCTTT | CASSYAPWTPNTEAFF
. | TRBJ2-1 | many | TRBV18 | TGTGCCAGCTCACCACCGCTAAGGGGCTACAATGAGCAGTTCTTC | CASSPPLRGYNEQFF
. | TRBJ2-7 | many | TRBV11-2 | TGTGCCAGCAGCTTAGAGGCGGGGCATCCCTACGAGCAGTACTTC | CASSLEAGHPYEQYF
. | TRBJ2-4 | many | TRBV27 | TGTGCCAGCAAGTCCCTGGGTGGAGGGCTGATTCAGTACTTC | CASKSLGGGLIQYF
. | TRBJ2-7 | many | TRBV18 | TGTGCCAGCTCACCCGAGGGTAACGAGCAGTACTTC | CASSPEGNEQYF
. | TRBJ2-1 | . | TRBV9 | TGTGCCAGCAGCGGACAATCGGGGGATGAGCAGTTCTTC | CASSGQSGDEQFF
. | TRBJ1-1 | . | TRBV9 | TGTGCCAGCAGCGTAGCTCCACAGTTTAACACTGAAGCTTTCTTT | CASSVAPQFNTEAFF
TRBD1 | TRBJ2-7 | . | TRBV10-2 | TGCGCCAGCAGTTCCCCCCCGACAGGGGGCTACGAGCAGTACTTC | CASSSPPTGGYEQYF
. | TRBJ2-2 | few | TRBV7-9 | TGTGCCAGCAGCTTACACGGCGCGAACACCGGGGAGCTGTTTTTT | CASSLHGANTGELFF
TRBD1 | TRBJ1-5 | many | TRBV18 | TGTGCCAGCTCACCCATGGGACAGGGAGGCCAGCCCCAGCATTTT | CASSPMGQGGQPQHF
. | TRBJ2-7 | few | TRBV4-3 | TGCGCCAGCAGCCAAGGGTGGAAGGGAGACGAGCAGTACTTC | CASSQGWKGDEQYF
. | TRBJ2-3 | many | TRBV5-4 | TGTGCCAGCAGCTTGGGCCGGGGGCAAGGAGATACGCAGTATTTT | CASSLGRGQGDTQYF
. | TRBJ1-3 | few | TRBV3-1 | TGTGCCAGCAGCCAAGAATGGCCGGGAAACACCATATATTTT | CASSQEWPGNTIYF
. | TRBJ1-6 | few | TRBV20-1 | TGCAGTGCTAGACCTGACAACACGGGTAATTCACCCCTCCACTTT | CSARPDNTGNSPLHF
. | TRBJ1-1 | many | TRBV30 | TGTGCCTGGACCAGCCTGAACACTGAAGCTTTCTTT | CAWTSLNTEAFF
TRBD1 | TRBJ1-2 | many | TRBV10-3 | TGTGCCATCAGTGGAGGACAGGGGGCCTACACCTTC | CAISGGQGAYTF
. | TRBJ2-1 | . | TRBV29-1 | TGCAGCGTTGCCCGCCGGACCCTGGGATCCTACAATGAGCAGTTCTTC | CSVARRTLGSYNEQFF
TRBD1 | TRBJ1-4 | . | TRBV6-2/TRBV6-3 | TGTGCCAGCAGTCGACAGGGTCGTGGTGAAAAACTGTTTTTT | CASSRQGRGEKLFF
. | TRBJ2-7 | many | TRBV20-1 | TGCAGTGCTAGAAAGGGTTTGTCCTACGAGCAGTACTTC | CSARKGLSYEQYF
TRBD1 | TRBJ1-6 | . | TRBV9 | TGTGCCAGCAGCGGTGTGACAGGGGACGATTCACCCCTCCACTTT | CASSGVTGDDSPLHF
. | TRBJ2-5 | many | TRBV5-6 | TGTGCCAGCAGCACGCCCCCCCGAGAGACCCAGTACTTC | CASSTPPRETQYF